This T cell receptor (beta chain) was sequenced for a study of early stage breast cancer tumors. The V gene's germline CDR1 is MNHNS and CDR2 SASEGT. V lost 7 bases to trimming and J lost 13 bases, with 17 bases between them. The CDR3 is made up of 12 amino acids. The method was immunoSEQ multiplex PCR; TCRdb's version includes in-frame clones alone and lacks a portion of them. In the table there are thousands of clones, over 60% of which are singletons. The chain joins TRBV6-1 to TRBJ2-1; possibly TRBD2 for D (5 bases). The receptor comes from a person aged 45 to 59 with breast cancer. The sequencing input was breast tumor tissue. The CDR3 sequence: CASKGAEPSQFF. As DNA, the CDR3 is TGTGCCAGCAAGGGAGCGGAGCCTTCCCAGTTCTTC.